Here is one T cell receptor (beta chain) with its context. This clonotype was seen many times. Its specific antigen is unknown. Per-base quality was not reported, and no clone a single base away is much larger than it. This sample was included in a study of T-cell reconstitution after alpha-beta-depleted transplantation in children (dated by TCRdb to 2016 to 2017). Context from the whole study: T-cell immune reconstitution after TCRalphabeta/CD19-depleted allogeneic hematopoietic cell transplantation in children was quantitatively tracked in the study by means of TCR repertoire profiling.

The receptor library was made with PCR. Sequencing relied on an Illumina HiSeq 2500. TCR library preparation used molecular barcoding, with unique molecular identifiers applied to normalize quantification of the TCRbeta repertoire. TCRdb applied fastp at Q25 and MiXCR to the public reads, then kept only in-frame beta chains. A single entry per CDR3 protein holds the most common genes and DNA from its merged rows. The table for this sample lists 300,000 to 400,000 distinct CDR3 sequences; roughly 13% of them were counted only once. 4.3% of the sample belongs to the ten largest clones. CDR1 and CDR2 (SGHRS, YFSETQ) derive from the germline V gene. The CDR3 sequence holds 14 residues, the cysteine and phenylalanine included. The entry retains the CDR3 DNA only, 42 bases that are in frame from base 1. V is clipped by 0 bases and J by 5 bases, and the sequence between their germline boundaries is 6 bases long.

The clonotype originates from a human donor who donated a stem cell graft to a child with Fanconi anemia. The sample was PBMCs, taken from the stem cell graft. The chain was built from TRBV5-1 and TRBJ1-6; the D gene cannot be named for sure. The CDR3 in this case is CASSLVSDNSPLHF. The DNA sequence follows: TGCGCCAGCAGCTTGGTGTCGGATAATTCACCCCTCCACTTT.